Listed here is a single T cell receptor beta chain. Antigen specificity is unknown. This record belongs to a study of blood T cells in healthy people across ages. Sample-barcoded 5' priming and a J-beta primer mix drove a second PCR of roughly 6 to 12 cycles. One entry per CDR3 protein results from TCRdb running MiXCR on the 5' RACE reads. The table has about 1.4 million distinct CDR3 sequences, almost 60% seen once. V trimming: 2 bases; J trimming: 4 bases; junction bases outside the gene matches: 6. Germline values: CDR1 MGHRA, CDR2 YSYEKL. This CDR3 is 16 amino acids long. Broader study findings: The study found more naive CD4+ cells and higher diversity in long-lived than aged donors.

The sequenced sample consisted of blood. The chain employs TRBV4-1 and TRBJ2-1; 9 bases are shared with TRBD2. The receptor's source is a man between 18 and 35 years old in good health. The CDR3 sequence: CASSQIAGERYNEQFF. The CDR3 DNA reads TGCGCCAGCAGCCAAATAGCGGGGGAGAGGTACAATGAGCAGTTCTTC.